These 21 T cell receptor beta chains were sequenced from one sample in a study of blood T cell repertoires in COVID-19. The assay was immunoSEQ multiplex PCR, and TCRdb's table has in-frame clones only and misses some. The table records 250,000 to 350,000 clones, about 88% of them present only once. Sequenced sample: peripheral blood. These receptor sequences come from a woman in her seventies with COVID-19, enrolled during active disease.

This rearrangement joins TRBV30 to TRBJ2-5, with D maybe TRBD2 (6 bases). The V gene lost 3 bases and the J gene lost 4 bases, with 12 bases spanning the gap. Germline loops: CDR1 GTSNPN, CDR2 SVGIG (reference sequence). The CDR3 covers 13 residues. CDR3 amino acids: CAWSAGFRETQYF. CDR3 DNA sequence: TGTGCCTGGAGCGCGGGATTTAGAGAGACCCAGTACTTC.

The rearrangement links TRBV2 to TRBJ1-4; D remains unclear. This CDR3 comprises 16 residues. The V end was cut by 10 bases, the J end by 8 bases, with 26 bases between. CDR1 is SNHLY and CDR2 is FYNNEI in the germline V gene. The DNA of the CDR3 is TGTGCCACCAAGCAGGAGGGTATTAGGATTGAAGAAAAACTGTTTTTT. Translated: CATKQEGIRIEEKLFF.

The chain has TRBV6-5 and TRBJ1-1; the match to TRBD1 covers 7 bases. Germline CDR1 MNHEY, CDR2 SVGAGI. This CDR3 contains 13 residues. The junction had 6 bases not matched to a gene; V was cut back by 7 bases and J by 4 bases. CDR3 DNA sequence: TGTGCCAGCATCATAACAGGGGTCACTGAAGCTTTCTTT. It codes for CASIITGVTEAFF.

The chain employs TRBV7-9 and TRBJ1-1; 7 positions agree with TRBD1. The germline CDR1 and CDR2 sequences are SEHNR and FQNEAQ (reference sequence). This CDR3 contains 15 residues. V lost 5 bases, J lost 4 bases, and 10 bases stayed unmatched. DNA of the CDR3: TGTGCCAGCAGCCTAAAGGGGGCAGGGAGCACTGAAGCTTTCTTT. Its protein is CASSLKGAGSTEAFF.

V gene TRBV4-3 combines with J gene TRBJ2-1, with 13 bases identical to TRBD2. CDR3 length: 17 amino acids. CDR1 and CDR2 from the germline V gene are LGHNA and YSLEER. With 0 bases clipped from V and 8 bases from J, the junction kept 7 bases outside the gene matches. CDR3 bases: TGCGCCAGCAGCCAAGAAGAGACTAGCGGGGGGATAGATGAGCAGTTCTTC. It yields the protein CASSQEETSGGIDEQFF.

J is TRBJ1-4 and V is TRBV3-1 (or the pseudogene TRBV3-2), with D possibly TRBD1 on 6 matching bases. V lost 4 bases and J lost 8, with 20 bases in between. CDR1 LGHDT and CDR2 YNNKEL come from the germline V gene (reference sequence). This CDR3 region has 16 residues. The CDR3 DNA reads TGTGCCAGCAGCCCAATACCTAGGGACATGTGGGAAAAACTGTTTTTT. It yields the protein CASSPIPRDMWEKLFF.

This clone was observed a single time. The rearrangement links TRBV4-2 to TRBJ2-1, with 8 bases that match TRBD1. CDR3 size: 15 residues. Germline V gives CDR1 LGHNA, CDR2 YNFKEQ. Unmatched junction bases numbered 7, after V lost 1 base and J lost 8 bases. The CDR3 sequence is CASSQGRGLRDEQFF. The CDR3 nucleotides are TGTGCCAGCAGCCAAGGCAGGGGGCTCCGGGATGAGCAGTTCTTC.

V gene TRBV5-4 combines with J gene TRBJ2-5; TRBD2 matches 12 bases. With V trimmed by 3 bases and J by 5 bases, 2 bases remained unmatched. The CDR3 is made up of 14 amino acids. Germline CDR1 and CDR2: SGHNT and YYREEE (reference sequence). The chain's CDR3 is CASSSTSGGETQYF. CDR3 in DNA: TGTGCCAGCAGCTCGACTAGCGGGGGTGAGACCCAGTACTTC.

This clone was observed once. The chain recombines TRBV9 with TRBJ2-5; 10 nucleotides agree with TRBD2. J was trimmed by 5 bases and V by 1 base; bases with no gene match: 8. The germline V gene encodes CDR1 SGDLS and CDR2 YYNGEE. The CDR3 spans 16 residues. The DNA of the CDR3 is TGTGCCAGCAGCGTATCAGCGGGGGGGCCTGGGGAGACCCAGTACTTC. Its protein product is CASSVSAGGPGETQYF.

The CDR3 DNA reads TGCGCCAGCAGCCAAGAAAAAGGCAGGGGTAACTACGAGCAGTACTTC. Its protein product is CASSQEKGRGNYEQYF. This sequence joins TRBV4-1 and TRBJ2-7, with D possibly being TRBD1 (6 bases). V gave up 0 bases and J gave up 3 bases, with 15 bases separating them. Germline V lookup: CDR1 MGHRA, CDR2 YSYEKL. The CDR3 runs to 16 residues.

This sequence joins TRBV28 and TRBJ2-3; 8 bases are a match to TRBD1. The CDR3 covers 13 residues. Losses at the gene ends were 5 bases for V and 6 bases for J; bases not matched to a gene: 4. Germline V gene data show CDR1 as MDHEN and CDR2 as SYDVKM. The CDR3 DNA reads TGTGCCAGCAGTCGGACAGGGTTTGATACGCAGTATTTT. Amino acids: CASSRTGFDTQYF.

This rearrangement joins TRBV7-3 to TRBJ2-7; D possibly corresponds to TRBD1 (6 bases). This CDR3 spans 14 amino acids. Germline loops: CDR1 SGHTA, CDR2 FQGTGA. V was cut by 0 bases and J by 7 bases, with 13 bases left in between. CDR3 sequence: CASSLTGDMGEQYF. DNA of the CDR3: TGTGCCAGCAGCTTAACGGGGGACATGGGGGAGCAGTACTTC.

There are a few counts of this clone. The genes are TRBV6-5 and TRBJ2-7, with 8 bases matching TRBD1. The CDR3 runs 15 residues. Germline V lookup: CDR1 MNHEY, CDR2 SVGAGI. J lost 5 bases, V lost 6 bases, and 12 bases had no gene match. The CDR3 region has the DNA TGTGCCAGCAGCCCCGAGGACAGGGATATGCACGAGCAGTACTTC. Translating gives CASSPEDRDMHEQYF.

CDR3 sequence: CASSMGPTGHF. CDR3 coding DNA: TGTGCCAGTAGTATGGGGCCAACGGGGCATTTT. The chain is built from TRBV19 and TRBJ1-5; D might be TRBD1 (5 bases). CDR1 is LNHDA and CDR2 is SQIVND in the germline V gene (reference sequence). Trimming took off 3 bases at V and 15 bases at J, with 12 bases between the two ends. The CDR3 runs to 11 residues.

For the CDR3, the DNA is TGCGCCAGCAGCTTTAGCGGGGGGGCCCAAGAGACCCAGTACTTC. It is translated as CASSFSGGAQETQYF. The chain recombines TRBV5-1 with TRBJ2-5, with 11 bases lining up with TRBD2. The J segment lost 1 base and the V segment lost 2 bases, leaving 1 base of the junction unmatched. Germline V CDR1 and CDR2: SGHRS, YFSETQ. The CDR3 is 15 amino acids.

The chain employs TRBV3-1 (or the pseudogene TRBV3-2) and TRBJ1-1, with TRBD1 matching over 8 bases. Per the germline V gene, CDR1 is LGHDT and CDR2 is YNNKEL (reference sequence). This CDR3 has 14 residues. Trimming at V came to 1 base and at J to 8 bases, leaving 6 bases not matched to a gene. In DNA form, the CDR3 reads TGTGCCAGCAGCCAAGCAGGGGGCAGCGACGAAGCTTTCTTT. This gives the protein CASSQAGGSDEAFF.

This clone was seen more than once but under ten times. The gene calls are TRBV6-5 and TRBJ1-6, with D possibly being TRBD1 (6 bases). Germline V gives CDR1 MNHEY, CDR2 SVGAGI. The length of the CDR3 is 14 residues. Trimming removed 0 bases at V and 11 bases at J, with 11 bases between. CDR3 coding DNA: TGTGCCAGCAGTTACTCCCCAGGGGATCCACCCCTCCACTTT. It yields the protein CASSYSPGDPPLHF.

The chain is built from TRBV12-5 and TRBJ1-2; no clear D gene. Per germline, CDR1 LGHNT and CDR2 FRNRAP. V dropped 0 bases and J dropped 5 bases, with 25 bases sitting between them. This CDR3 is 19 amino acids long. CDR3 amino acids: CASGLVRDGVITPTYGYTF. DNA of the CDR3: TGTGCTAGTGGTTTGGTACGCGACGGAGTAATAACCCCTACTTATGGCTACACCTTC.

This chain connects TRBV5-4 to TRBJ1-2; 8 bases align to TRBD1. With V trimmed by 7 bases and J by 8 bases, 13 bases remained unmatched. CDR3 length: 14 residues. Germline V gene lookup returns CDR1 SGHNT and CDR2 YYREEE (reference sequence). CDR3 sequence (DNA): TGTGCCAGCTGGGACAGGAAGGCCGGGAACGGCTACACCTTC. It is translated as CASWDRKAGNGYTF.

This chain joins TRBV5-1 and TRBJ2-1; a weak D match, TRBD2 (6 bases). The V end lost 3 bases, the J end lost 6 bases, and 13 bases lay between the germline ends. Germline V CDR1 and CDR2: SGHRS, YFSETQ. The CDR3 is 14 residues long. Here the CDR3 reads CASSWIPGANEQFF. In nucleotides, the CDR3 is TGCGCCAGCAGCTGGATCCCGGGAGCCAATGAGCAGTTCTTC.

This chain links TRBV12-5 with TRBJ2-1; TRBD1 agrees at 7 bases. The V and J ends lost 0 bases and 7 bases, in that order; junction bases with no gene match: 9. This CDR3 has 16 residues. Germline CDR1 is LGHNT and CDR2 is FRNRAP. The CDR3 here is CASGLVLYRGGNEQFF. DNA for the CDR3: TGTGCTAGTGGTTTGGTGCTCTACAGGGGTGGAAATGAGCAGTTCTTC.